The 18 T cell receptor beta chains reported below all come from one sample, sequenced in a study of blood T cell repertoires in COVID-19. Sequencing was performed with immunoSEQ multiplex PCR; in TCRdb, only in-frame clones are kept and a portion is missing. Here the sample spans 200,000 to 250,000 clones, under 90% being singletons. Sequenced sample: peripheral blood. The source is a man aged 55 to 69 who had recovered from COVID-19.

The rearrangement uses TRBV10-2 and TRBJ1-1; 9 positions agree with TRBD1. CDR3 length equals 16 residues. Losses at the gene ends were 6 bases for V and 4 bases for J; bases not matched to a gene: 12. Germline lookup yields CDR1 WSHSY and CDR2 SAAADI. CDR3 residues: CASSSDRGFKGTEAFF. CDR3 sequence (DNA): TGCGCCAGCAGCTCTGACAGGGGGTTTAAGGGCACTGAAGCTTTCTTT.

V gene TRBV6-2 or TRBV6-3 combines with J gene TRBJ2-5; D possibly corresponds to TRBD2 (7 bases). V lost 2 bases, J lost 4 bases, and 23 bases lay in between. The CDR3 is 18 residues long. CDR1 is MNHEY, CDR2 SVGEGT, per germline. The CDR3 loop reads CASSYNFLKGGARETQYF. Written as DNA, the CDR3 is TGTGCCAGCAGTTACAATTTTTTAAAGGGGGGGGCCCGAGAGACCCAGTACTTC.

V is TRBV5-4 and J is TRBJ1-6, with a possible D match to TRBD1 (5 bases). Germline CDR1 is SGHNT and CDR2 is YYREEE (reference sequence). The CDR3 runs 15 residues. Deletions cut 0 bases from V and 5 bases from J, with 9 bases between. The CDR3 nucleotides read TGTGCCAGCAGCTTGGCCCGGGGGGATAATTCACCCCTCCACTTT. Its protein product is CASSLARGDNSPLHF.

The CDR3 bases are TGTGCCAGCAGCTTGACTAGCGGGAGTGGAGATACGCAGTATTTT. It codes for CASSLTSGSGDTQYF. The chain uses TRBV7-3 and TRBJ2-3, with 12 bases fitting TRBD2. The trim removed 3 bases at V and 5 bases at J, leaving 3 bases unmatched. This CDR3 has 15 amino acids. The germline gives CDR1 SGHTA, CDR2 FQGTGA.

The chain combines TRBV15 with TRBJ2-1, with 8 bases fitting TRBD1. Germline V gene lookup returns CDR1 LNHNV and CDR2 YYDKDF (reference sequence). The CDR3 consists of 13 residues. V shed 1 base, J shed 14 bases, and the junction held 7 bases outside the gene matches. CDR3: CATSRAGDRGEFF. DNA of the CDR3: TGTGCCACCAGCAGAGCCGGAGACAGGGGAGAGTTCTTC.

The chain combines TRBV20-1 with TRBJ2-7; D is undetermined. The V end lost 3 bases, the J end lost 2 bases, and 14 bases lay between the germline ends. This CDR3 is 14 amino acids long. Looked up from germline, CDR1 is DFQATT and CDR2 is SNEGSKA (reference sequence). The CDR3 loop reads CSASGFDTAYEQYF. CDR3 coding DNA: TGCAGTGCTAGTGGCTTTGACACTGCCTACGAGCAGTACTTC.

The rearrangement uses TRBV7-3 and TRBJ2-5; 7 bases line up with TRBD2. V was pared by 4 bases and J by 0 bases, with 17 bases of the junction left unmatched. Germline V gene lookup returns CDR1 SGHTA and CDR2 FQGTGA. CDR3 length: 19 residues. CDR3 in DNA: TGTGCCAGCAGCTCCCGGAAAGGTCGGAAAAGCGGGGACCAAGAGACCCAGTACTTC. It yields the protein CASSSRKGRKSGDQETQYF.

This clone was recorded only once. This CDR3 reads CASSPARGGMNTEAFF. The CDR3 DNA sequence: TGTGCCAGCAGCCCAGCCCGGGGTGGCATGAACACTGAAGCTTTCTTT. The rearrangement links TRBV9 to TRBJ1-1; D call uncertain. V gave up 4 bases and J gave up 0 bases, with 16 bases separating them. Germline CDR1 SGDLS, CDR2 YYNGEE. This CDR3 spans 16 amino acids. Filled out from reference TRBV9 and TRBJ1-1, the complete variable domain reads DSGVTQTPKHLITATGQRVTLRCSPRSGDLSVYWYQQSLDQGLQFLIQYYNGEERAKGNILERFSAQQFPDLHSELNLSSLELGDSALYFCASSPARGGMNTEAFFGQGTRLTVV.

The chain links TRBV7-6 to TRBJ1-2; perhaps TRBD1 as D (5 bases). This CDR3 has 13 residues. Germline V CDR1 and CDR2: SGHVS, FNYEAQ. The V gene lost 4 bases and the J gene lost 7 bases, with 13 bases spanning the gap. The CDR3 DNA reads TGTGCCAGCAGCTACAACGGACATCGTGGCTACACCTTC. Amino acid sequence: CASSYNGHRGYTF.

The rearrangement links TRBV13 to TRBJ2-7; 11 positions match TRBD2. The CDR3 sequence is 17 residues long. The germline gives CDR1 PRHDT, CDR2 FYEKMQ (reference sequence). V lost 2 bases and J lost 7; bases outside the gene matches: 13. The CDR3, as DNA: TGTGCCAGCAGCTTAAAAAGACTAGCGGGGCCACCTAAAGAGCAGTACTTC. It specifies CASSLKRLAGPPKEQYF.

This chain uses TRBV7-3 with TRBJ2-3; D remains unclear. In germline, CDR1 is SGHTA, CDR2 FQGTGA. The CDR3 has 13 residues. V gave up 6 bases and J gave up 4 bases, with 11 bases separating them. CDR3 loop: CASSHTRPDTQYF. CDR3 DNA sequence: TGTGCCAGCAGTCATACCAGGCCAGATACGCAGTATTTT. Full variable domain (rest looked up from reference TRBV7-3 and TRBJ2-3): GAGVSQTPSNKVTEKGKYVELRCDPISGHTALYWYRQSLGQGPEFLIYFQGTGAADDSGLPNDRFFAVRPEGSVSTLKIQRTERGDSAVYLCASSHTRPDTQYFGPGTRLTVL.

Remarks on this clone: This sample also contains other DNA sequences that code for the same CDR3. The chain uses TRBV7-2 and TRBJ2-2; tentative D call: TRBD2 (6 bases). V lost 0 bases and J lost 6, with 8 bases in between. In germline, CDR1 is SGHTA, CDR2 FQGNSA. The CDR3 is 14 residues long. The CDR3 here is CASSLAGTAGELFF. CDR3 in DNA: TGTGCCAGCAGCTTAGCAGGGACTGCCGGGGAGCTGTTTTTT.

The genes are TRBV6-2 or TRBV6-3 and TRBJ1-1; 9 bases fit TRBD1. From germline, CDR1 is MNHEY and CDR2 SVGEGT. The ends lost 6 bases at V and 5 bases at J; junction bases unmatched: 7. The CDR3 consists of 14 residues. CDR3 loop: CASSSDRGRTEAFF. DNA of the CDR3: TGTGCCAGCAGCTCGGACAGGGGAAGGACTGAAGCTTTCTTT.

The V gene is TRBV21-1, the J gene TRBJ2-1; the DNA was not used to check the table's D call, TRBD1. TRBV21-1 is tagged as a pseudogene. The CDR3 length is 19 residues. The CDR3 DNA reads as TGTGCCAGCAGCTCTCCCGGGACAGGGGAGGGGGACTCCTACAATGAGCAGTTCTTC. Its translation: CASSSPGTGEGDSYNEQFF.

This sequence joins TRBV2 and TRBJ2-1; 12 bases match TRBD2. CDR1 is SNHLY, CDR2 FYNNEI, per germline. V was clipped by 5 bases and J by 6 bases; unmatched bases: 5. The CDR3 extends over 15 amino acids. CDR3 bases: TGTGCCAGCAGTTCTAGCGGGAGGGACTCCAATGAGCAGTTCTTC. Protein: CASSSSGRDSNEQFF.

This sequence joins TRBV7-2 and TRBJ2-1, with D tentatively TRBD2 (6 bases). The CDR3 covers 12 residues. Germline V gives CDR1 SGHTA, CDR2 FQGNSA. The ends were cut back, 5 bases at V and 11 bases at J, with 13 bases in the middle. CDR3 amino acids: CASSLGTVKQFF. In nucleotides, the CDR3 is TGTGCCAGCAGCCTAGGGACTGTGAAGCAGTTCTTC.

The chain carries TRBV14 and TRBJ2-5; D might be TRBD1 (6 bases). CDR3 length equals 17 residues. With 0 bases removed from V and 4 bases from J, the gap between germline ends came to 18 bases. The V gene's germline CDR1 is SGHDN and CDR2 FVKESK. The CDR3 nucleotides are TGTGCCAGCAGCCAAGATCGGGGCATCCGAGGGGGAGAGACCCAGTACTTC. This translates into CASSQDRGIRGGETQYF. Full variable domain (remainder filled in from reference TRBV14 and TRBJ2-5): EAGVTQFPSHSVIEKGQTVTLRCDPISGHDNLYWYRRVMGKEIKFLLHFVKESKQDESGMPNNRFLAERTGGTYSTLKVQPAELEDSGVYFCASSQDRGIRGGETQYFGPGTRLLVL.

The chain uses TRBV6-6 and TRBJ1-6, with TRBD1 matching 7 bases. The trim removed 6 bases at V and 8 bases at J, leaving 13 bases unmatched. Germline V gene lookup returns CDR1 MNHNY and CDR2 SVGAGI (reference sequence). CDR3 length: 16 amino acids. CDR3 loop: CASSTPGVQGDSPLHF. In nucleotides, the CDR3 is TGTGCCAGCAGCACCCCAGGGGTCCAGGGGGATTCACCCCTCCACTTT.